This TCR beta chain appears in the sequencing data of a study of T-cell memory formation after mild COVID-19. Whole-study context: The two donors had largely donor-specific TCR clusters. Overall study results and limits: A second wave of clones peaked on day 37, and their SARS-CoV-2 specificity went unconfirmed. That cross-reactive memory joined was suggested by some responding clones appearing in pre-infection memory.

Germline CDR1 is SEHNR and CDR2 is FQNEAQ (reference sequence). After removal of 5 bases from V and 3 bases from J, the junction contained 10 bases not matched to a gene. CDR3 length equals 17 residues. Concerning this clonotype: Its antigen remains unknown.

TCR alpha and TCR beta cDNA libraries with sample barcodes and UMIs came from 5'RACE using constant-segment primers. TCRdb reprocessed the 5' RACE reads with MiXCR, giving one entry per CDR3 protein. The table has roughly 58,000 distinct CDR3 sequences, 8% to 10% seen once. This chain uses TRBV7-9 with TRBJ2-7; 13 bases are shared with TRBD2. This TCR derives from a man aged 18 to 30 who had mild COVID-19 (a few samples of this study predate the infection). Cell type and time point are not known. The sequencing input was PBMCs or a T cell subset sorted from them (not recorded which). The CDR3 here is CASSARPGLAGDYEQYF. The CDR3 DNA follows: TGTGCCAGCAGCGCTAGACCCGGACTAGCGGGAGACTACGAGCAGTACTTC.